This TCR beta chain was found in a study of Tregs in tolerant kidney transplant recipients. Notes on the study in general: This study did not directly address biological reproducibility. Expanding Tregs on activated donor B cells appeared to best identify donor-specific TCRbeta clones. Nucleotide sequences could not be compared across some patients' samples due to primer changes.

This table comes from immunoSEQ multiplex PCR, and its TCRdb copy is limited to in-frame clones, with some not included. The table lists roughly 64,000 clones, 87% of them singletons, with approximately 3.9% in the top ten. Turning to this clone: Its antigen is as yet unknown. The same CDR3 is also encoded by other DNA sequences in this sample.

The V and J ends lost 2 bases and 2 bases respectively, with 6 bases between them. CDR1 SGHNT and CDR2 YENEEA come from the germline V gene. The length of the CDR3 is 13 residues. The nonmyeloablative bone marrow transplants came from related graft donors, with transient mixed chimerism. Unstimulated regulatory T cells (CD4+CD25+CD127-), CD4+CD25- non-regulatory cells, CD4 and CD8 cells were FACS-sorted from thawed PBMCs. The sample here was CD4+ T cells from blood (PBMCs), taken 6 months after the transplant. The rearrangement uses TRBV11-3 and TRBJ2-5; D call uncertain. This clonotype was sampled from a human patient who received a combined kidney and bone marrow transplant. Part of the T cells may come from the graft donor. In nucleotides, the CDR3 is TGTGCCAGCAGCTTAAGTCTACAAGAGACCCAGTACTTC. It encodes CASSLSLQETQYF.